The 6 T cell receptor beta chains below all came from one sample that was sequenced in a study of identical twins. TCRdb re-derived calls from the 5' RACE reads in MiXCR, one entry per CDR3 protein. Among about 210,000 distinct CDR3 sequences listed, 9.4% were seen once. Source material: memory (CD45RO+) T cells sorted from blood. These receptors came from a young woman in good health.

This clonotype was recorded at least ten times. The chain couples TRBV10-2 to TRBJ2-7; 7 nucleotides align to TRBD2. CDR3 length equals 16 residues. Germline values: CDR1 WSHSY, CDR2 SAAADI. The ends lost 0 bases at V and 3 bases at J; junction bases unmatched: 8. The CDR3 spells CASSESGGVTFYEQYF. The CDR3 DNA sequence: TGCGCCAGCAGTGAGTCTGGGGGGGTCACATTCTACGAGCAGTACTTC.

This clonotype has at least ten counts. This sequence joins TRBV5-5 and TRBJ2-1; tentative D call: TRBD1 (5 bases). This CDR3 comprises 15 residues. Trimming stripped 2 bases from V and 4 bases from J, with 13 bases between. Germline values: CDR1 SGHKS, CDR2 YYEKEE (reference sequence). CDR3 DNA sequence: TGTGCCAGCAGCTTCCAGGGTCCCGGTTACAATGAGCAGTTCTTC. It specifies CASSFQGPGYNEQFF.

This clonotype has a count of ten or more. CDR3 protein: CSAPLAGVYNEQFF. The CDR3 bases are TGCAGTGCTCCACTAGCGGGAGTTTACAATGAGCAGTTCTTC. The rearrangement uses TRBV20-1 and TRBJ2-1, with 11 bases matching TRBD2. Germline CDR1 reads DFQATT; CDR2 reads SNEGSKA (reference sequence). The CDR3 runs 14 residues. J gave up 4 bases and V 5 bases, and 4 bases lay outside the gene matches.

This clonotype was observed at least ten times. CDR3 loop: CSASQLREQYF. The CDR3 nucleotides are TGCAGTGCTAGTCAACTGAGGGAGCAGTACTTC. The chain has TRBV20-1 and TRBJ2-7; D remains ambiguous. The CDR3 consists of 11 residues. Germline V gene sequence: CDR1 DFQATT, CDR2 SNEGSKA (reference sequence). Trimming took 3 bases from V and 7 from J, leaving 10 bases between them.

This clonotype was counted between two and nine times. The V gene is TRBV7-2, the J gene TRBJ1-6; D remains ambiguous. Trimming shortened V by 5 bases and J by 8 bases, and 19 bases separated the two germline ends. Looked up from germline, CDR1 is SGHTA and CDR2 is FQGNSA. There are 16 residues in the CDR3. CDR3 DNA: TGTGCCAGCAGCAAAGTTATCGGAATTAGGGATTCACCCCTCCACTTT. As protein: CASSKVIGIRDSPLHF.

This chain connects TRBV10-2 to TRBJ2-5; D possibly uses TRBD1 or TRBD2 (5 bases each). Germline V CDR1 and CDR2: WSHSY, SAAADI. This CDR3 comprises 15 residues. V was shortened by 4 bases and J by 5 bases, with 17 bases between the two germline ends. The CDR3 bases are TGCGCCAGCAGTGGCTCTAGAGGGGCTCGGGAGACCCAGTACTTC. It is translated as CASSGSRGARETQYF.